This T cell receptor beta chain was obtained from a study of blood T cell repertoires in COVID-19. At the level of the study: In each case, the material was cDNA or gDNA derived from T cells, B-cell-depleted T cells, or PBMCs.

CDR1 and CDR2 (germline): MGHRA, YSYEKL. V lost 4 bases and J lost 5; bases outside the gene matches: 3. The CDR3 has 14 residues. Methods used by the authors: Reference gene primer amplification gave estimated nucleated cell counts. Generated by immunoSEQ multiplex PCR, the TCRdb table keeps only in-frame clones and is missing some. That table is the source of V, J and clone size, and D and trimming were worked out from the DNA. Found here are 250,000 to 350,000 clones, around 82% of them singletons; the top ten hold roughly 0.87%. The V and J genes are TRBV4-1 and TRBJ2-5; 11 positions agree with TRBD1. The sample comprised peripheral blood. The receptor was derived from a human donor with COVID-19, enrolled during active disease. The donor label of this sample is uncertain. The CDR3 here is CASSPGQGAETQYF. The CDR3 DNA reads TGCGCCAGCAGCCCTGGACAGGGGGCCGAGACCCAGTACTTC.